This TCR beta chain was found in a study of persistence of HIV-infected CD4 T cells. Background on the study: A couple of participants gave one leukapheresis sample; others gave up to about 200 mL blood repeatedly.

An overlapping HIV-1 Gag peptide pool stimulated these cells at 0.75 to 1 ug/peptide/mL. Memory cells lacking CD40L and CD69 with high CD45RO were sorted. Adults with HIV-1 started suppressive ART while chronically infected. This was the immunoSEQ version 4 assay in survey mode. Generated by immunoSEQ multiplex PCR, the TCRdb table keeps only in-frame clones and is missing some. Of about 40,000 clones listed, under 90% are singletons. General observations from the study: Antigen-responding cells were enriched for degenerate expanded CDR3beta sequences.

The CDR3 runs to 14 residues. V was trimmed by 6 bases and J by 8 bases, leaving 20 bases between them. Germline lookup yields CDR1 MNHEY and CDR2 SVGAGI. This clone occurred a few times. Its antigen is currently unknown. This sequence was found in an adult with HIV. The donor label of this sample is uncertain. The sequences come from cultured CD4+ T cells from PBMCs, collected from a patient who received antiretroviral therapy. The chain combines TRBV6-5 with TRBJ2-7; D is uncertain. CDR3 bases: TGTGCCAGCAGGCCCCGGGCCCCCCAGATGCAGCAGTACTTC. It specifies CASRPRAPQMQQYF.